This entry concerns a single TCR beta chain. The antigen is undetermined. Two replicates per tumor sample, mostly from 4.8 ug of genomic DNA. Profiled with immunoSEQ multiplex PCR; TCRdb holds only in-frame clones, not every one. The sample records 10,000 to 11,000 clones, roughly half being singletons. There are 14 residues in the CDR3. Between the trimmed V and J ends, which lost 2 bases and 6 bases, there was a span of 11 bases. Looked up from germline, CDR1 is WSHSY and CDR2 is SAAADI. This sample was included in a study of neoadjuvant anti-PD-1 for oral cavity cancer. Findings of the study overall: Larger post-treatment preexisting tumor clones tracked with greater tumor shrinkage.

The clonotype was recovered from a person aged 35 to 85 with oral cavity squamous cell carcinoma. This specimen was tumor tissue, taken before nivolumab (anti-PD-1) treatment. The J gene is TRBJ1-5, the V gene TRBV10-2, with D possibly TRBD1 on 5 matching bases. CDR3 region: CASSEVRGSQPQHF. CDR3 in DNA: TGCGCCAGCAGTGAGGTCCGGGGGTCTCAGCCCCAGCATTTT.